The T cell receptor beta chain under discussion was sequenced for a study of immune evolution from preneoplasia to lung adenocarcinoma. On the study more broadly: HLA loss of heterozygosity: under 7.5% AIS, about 15% MIA, roughly 35% ADC, none AAH.

Only in-frame clones appear in the TCRdb table, and some are missing; sequencing was by immunoSEQ multiplex PCR. The sample lists 16,000 or so clones, 80% to 90% occurring once. Overall study findings and caveats: Later-stage lesions appeared to have more T cells, more diversity, less clonality. Top clone share appeared to fall from AAH through AIS, MIA, adenocarcinoma. Highest clonality occurred in KRAS-mutant, not EGFR-mutant or double wild-type, nodules.

V lost 5 bases, J lost 4 bases, and 3 bases lay in between. Germline assignment: CDR1 MDHEN and CDR2 SYDVKM. The length of the CDR3 is 11 residues. Concerning this clone itself: The antigen remains undetermined.

The chain is built from TRBV28 and TRBJ1-5; no clear D gene. What was sequenced was FFPE invasive lung adenocarcinoma tissue. The TCR sequence derives from a person in their 70s with invasive lung adenocarcinoma. The chain's CDR3 is CASSTNQPQHF. For the CDR3, the DNA is TGTGCCAGCAGTACGAATCAGCCCCAGCATTTT.